The 13 T cell receptor beta chains reported below all come from one sample, sequenced in a study of long-term antiretroviral therapy in people with HIV. Survey-level resolution applied to immunoSEQ assay v3.0. The method was immunoSEQ multiplex PCR; TCRdb's version includes in-frame clones alone and lacks a portion of them. The sample shows around 15,000 clones, around 84% of them seen only once. The sample consisted of unsorted PBMCs, taken 0.1 years after starting antiretroviral therapy. The origin of the receptors is a young man with HIV.

As regards this clone: One end of the junction is discordant with germline, which a read error may explain. The gene calls are TRBV7-7 and TRBJ2-5; 11 bases are a match to TRBD1. This CDR3 comprises 15 residues. Germline CDR1 reads SSHAT; CDR2 reads FNYEAQ (reference sequence). The CDR3 here is CASSDGTGGGETQYF. The DNA of the CDR3 is TGTGCTAGCAGCGATGGGACAGGGGGTGGGGAGACCCAGTACTTC.

The chain is built from TRBV4-3 and TRBJ2-2, with 11 bases matching TRBD2. V lost 4 bases to trimming and J lost 4 bases; unmatched junction nucleotides: 8. CDR1 is LGHNA and CDR2 is YSLEER in the germline V gene. The CDR3 loop spans 17 amino acids. The CDR3 bases are TGCGCCAGCAGCCCGACTAGCGGGGACCACGGCACCGGGGAGCTGTTTTTT. This encodes CASSPTSGDHGTGELFF.

The chain has TRBV7-3 and TRBJ2-1; D is unresolved. The germline CDR1 and CDR2 sequences are SGHTA and FQGTGA. There are 15 residues in the CDR3. Trimming stripped 2 bases from V and 2 bases from J, with 10 bases between. The CDR3 reads CASSLRHVPYNEQFF. CDR3 nucleotides: TGTGCCAGCAGCTTACGGCACGTCCCCTACAATGAGCAGTTCTTC.

Only a few counts were recorded for this clone. V is TRBV6-5 and J is TRBJ2-7, with TRBD2 matching over 11 bases. Germline CDR1 is MNHEY and CDR2 is SVGAGI. V was pared by 8 bases and J by 6 bases, with 6 bases of the junction left unmatched. This CDR3 comprises 13 residues. CDR3 sequence (DNA): TGTGCCAGCGCTAGCGGGAGGTGGGGCGAGCAGTACTTC. This translates into CASASGRWGEQYF.

The chain links TRBV9 to TRBJ2-3, with TRBD2 as a possible D gene (6 bases). V was cut by 2 bases and J by 5 bases, with 18 bases left in between. The CDR3 contains 16 residues. From germline, CDR1 is SGDLS and CDR2 YYNGEE. CDR3 bases: TGTGCCAGCAGCGTTGCCGGGACTCGAGCAGGAGATACGCAGTATTTT. Protein sequence: CASSVAGTRAGDTQYF.

The rearrangement uses TRBV13 and TRBJ1-6; D is unclear. The V gene's germline CDR1 is PRHDT and CDR2 FYEKMQ (reference sequence). The CDR3 has 14 amino acids. The germline V and J ends were trimmed by 6 bases and 7 bases, with 13 bases remaining between them. CDR3 in DNA: TGTGCCAGCAGGATCACAGTTTTCAATTCACCCCTCCACTTT. This translates into CASRITVFNSPLHF.

This rearrangement joins TRBV27 to TRBJ2-7; 14 bases are a match to TRBD2. Trimming removed 6 bases from V and 3 bases from J; junction bases left unmatched: 4. This CDR3 is 15 amino acids long. Germline V lookup: CDR1 MNHEY, CDR2 SMNVEV (reference sequence). This CDR3 reads CASRKGTSGSYEQYF. As DNA, the CDR3 is TGTGCCAGCAGAAAGGGGACTAGCGGGAGCTACGAGCAGTACTTC.

V and J are TRBV13 and TRBJ2-3; no clear D. The CDR3 contains 13 residues. Trimming shortened V by 3 bases and J by 2 bases, and 6 bases separated the two germline ends. Germline values: CDR1 PRHDT, CDR2 FYEKMQ (reference sequence). CDR3 in amino acids: CASSFSPTDTQYF. CDR3 sequence (DNA): TGTGCCAGCAGCTTCTCCCCCACAGATACGCAGTATTTT. Looking up the rest from reference TRBV13 and TRBJ2-3 gives the full variable domain: AAGVIQSPRHLIKEKRETATLKCYPIPRHDTVYWYQQGPGQDPQFLISFYEKMQSDKGSIPDRFSAQQFSDYHSELNMSSLELGDSALYFCASSFSPTDTQYFGPGTRLTVL.

This clone was picked up one time. The chain employs TRBV19 and TRBJ1-5; 7 bases map to TRBD1. The CDR3 consists of 16 residues. CDR1 and CDR2 from the germline V gene are LNHDA and SQIVND (reference sequence). The J segment lost 6 bases and the V segment lost 7 bases, leaving 15 bases of the junction unmatched. The CDR3 loop is CASMAEVGQGGQPQHF. The CDR3 coding sequence is TGTGCCAGTATGGCAGAGGTCGGGCAGGGGGGTCAGCCCCAGCATTTT. The whole variable domain, remainder taken from reference TRBV19 and TRBJ1-5, is DGGITQSPKYLFRKEGQNVTLSCEQNLNHDAMYWYRQDPGQGLRLIYYSQIVNDFQKGDIAEGYSVSREKKESFPLTVTSAQKNPTAFYLCASMAEVGQGGQPQHFGDGTRLSIL.

The chain is built from TRBV4-1 and TRBJ1-5; TRBD1 matches at 7 bases. Germline V gene sequence: CDR1 MGHRA, CDR2 YSYEKL. The CDR3 has 13 amino acids. V gave up 4 bases and J gave up 6 bases; unmatched junction bases: 3. CDR3 bases: TGCGCCAGCAGCCCGGGGACAGTTCAGCCCCAGCATTTT. Translation gives CASSPGTVQPQHF.

The chain carries TRBV5-6 and TRBJ2-1, with D unresolved. The CDR3 extends over 12 amino acids. Germline-derived CDR1 and CDR2 are SGHDT and YYEEEE. V was cut by 3 bases and J by 9 bases, with 10 bases left in between. The DNA for the CDR3 is TGTGCCAGCAGCTCAGACCGTGCTGAGCAGTTCTTC. This translates into CASSSDRAEQFF.

The V and J genes are TRBV7-2 and TRBJ2-2; D uncertain. Germline CDR1 is SGHTA and CDR2 is FQGNSA. The CDR3 spans 14 residues. V was cut by 5 bases and J by 4 bases, with 11 bases left in between. CDR3: CASSGFVPTGELFF. For the CDR3, the DNA is TGTGCCAGCAGCGGTTTTGTACCCACCGGGGAGCTGTTTTTT.

For the CDR3, the DNA is TGTGCCAGCAGCCAAGAGGAGGGGTACGGGGAGCTGTTTTTT. Protein sequence: CASSQEEGYGELFF. The V call is TRBV4-2, the J call TRBJ2-2, with TRBD2 as a possible D gene (6 bases). The CDR3 totals 14 residues. From germline, CDR1 is LGHNA and CDR2 YNFKEQ. V was clipped by 0 bases and J by 7 bases, with 9 bases between them.